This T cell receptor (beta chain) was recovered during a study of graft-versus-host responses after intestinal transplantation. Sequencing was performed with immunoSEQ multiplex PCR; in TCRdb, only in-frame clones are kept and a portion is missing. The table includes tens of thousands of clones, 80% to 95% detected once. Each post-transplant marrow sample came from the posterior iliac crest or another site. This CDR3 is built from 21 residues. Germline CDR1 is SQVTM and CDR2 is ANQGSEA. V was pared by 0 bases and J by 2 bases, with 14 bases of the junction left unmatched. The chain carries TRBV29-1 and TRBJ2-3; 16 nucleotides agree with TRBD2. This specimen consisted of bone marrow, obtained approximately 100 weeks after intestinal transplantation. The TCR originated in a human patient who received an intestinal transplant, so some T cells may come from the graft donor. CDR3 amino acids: CSVEDVVGTSGRAVDTDTQYF. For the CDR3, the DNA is TGCAGCGTTGAAGATGTTGTAGGGACTAGCGGGAGGGCCGTGGACACAGATACGCAGTATTTT.